This T cell receptor beta chain derives from a study of molecular identifiers for immune sequencing clone quantification. This clonotype was seen at least ten times. TCRdb redid the calling of the PCR reads with MiXCR, one entry per CDR3 protein. Among approximately 670,000 distinct CDR3 sequences listed, about 20% were seen once. CDR1 is KGHDR, CDR2 SFDVKD, per germline. The CDR3 totals 14 residues. Trimming removed 4 bases at V and 6 bases at J, with 14 bases between. V and J are TRBV24-1 and TRBJ1-1; possibly TRBD1 for D (6 bases). This receptor was taken from a human donor in good health. Some libraries in this study had Jurkat cell RNA spiked in. The sequenced sample was naive CD8+ T cells from blood, with Jurkat cell RNA spiked in. Subset of the sample: FACS-sorted CD8+CD4-CCR7+CD45RA+ naive T cells. The CDR3 coding sequence is TGTGCCACCAGTGACCGCACAGGGAGTCCTGAAGCTTTCTTT. Translation gives CATSDRTGSPEAFF.